A selection of T cell receptor beta chains follows, all from one sample in a study of shared clonotypes between healthy human individuals. Only in-frame clones appear in the TCRdb table, and some are missing; sequencing was by immunoSEQ multiplex PCR. The sample lists around 2,000,000 clones, more than 85% occurring once. Sequenced: naive CD8+ T cells from PBMCs. These receptors all come from a man aged 18 to 29 in good health. Some clones in this sample may be carry-over from other donors' samples. CDR3s include the opening cysteine and the closing phenylalanine or tryptophan. Each record gives: D gene, CDR3 length, V gene, clone size, J gene, CDR3 DNA, CDR3 protein. A D gene is named only where the DNA matches it firmly. Clone size is stated in some rows and not others, as once, few, many or a class when expanded.

D gene: NA; CDR3 length: 14; V gene: TRBV6-5; clone size: NA; J gene: TRBJ2-1; CDR3 DNA: TGTGCCAGCAGCAGAGCGGCAGTCGACAATGAGCAGTTCTTC; CDR3 protein: CASSRAAVDNEQFF
D gene: TRBD2; CDR3 length: 15; V gene: TRBV28; clone size: NA; J gene: TRBJ2-7; CDR3 DNA: TGTGCCAGCAGGGAGGGACTAGCGGGAATCTACGAGCAGTACTTC; CDR3 protein: CASREGLAGIYEQYF
D gene: NA; CDR3 length: 16; V gene: TRBV7-9; clone size: NA; J gene: TRBJ2-3; CDR3 DNA: TGTGCCAGCAGCCCTCCCAGCTCCCCAAGCACAGATACGCAGTATTTT; CDR3 protein: CASSPPSSPSTDTQYF
D gene: NA; CDR3 length: 15; V gene: TRBV4-1; clone size: NA; J gene: TRBJ2-7; CDR3 DNA: TGCGCCAGCAGCCAAGGGCCGGGATTAAGGAACGAGCAGTACTTC; CDR3 protein: CASSQGPGLRNEQYF
D gene: NA; CDR3 length: 16; V gene: TRBV21-1; clone size: NA; J gene: TRBJ1-5; CDR3 DNA: TGTGCCAGCAGTTTGACAGGAACCTATAGCAATCAGCCCCAGCATTTT; CDR3 protein: CASSLTGTYSNQPQHF
D gene: NA; CDR3 length: 14; V gene: TRBV6-5; clone size: once; J gene: TRBJ1-1; CDR3 DNA: TGTGCCAGCAGTACCTACGGGGGGAACACTGAAGCTTTCTTT; CDR3 protein: CASSTYGGNTEAFF
D gene: TRBD2; CDR3 length: 16; V gene: TRBV15; clone size: NA; J gene: TRBJ2-2; CDR3 DNA: TGTGCCACCAGCTCCCACTCAGCGGGGTATGGCGGGGAGCTGTTTTTT; CDR3 protein: CATSSHSAGYGGELFF
D gene: TRBD1; CDR3 length: 14; V gene: TRBV14; clone size: NA; J gene: TRBJ2-2; CDR3 DNA: TGTGCCAGCAGCGAGGACAGGGGCACCGGGGAGCTGTTTTTT; CDR3 protein: CASSEDRGTGELFF
D gene: TRBD2; CDR3 length: 14; V gene: TRBV9; clone size: NA; J gene: TRBJ2-1; CDR3 DNA: TGTGCCAGCAGCGTGGGACTAGCGGCCAATGAGCAGTTCTTC; CDR3 protein: CASSVGLAANEQFF
D gene: NA; CDR3 length: 17; V gene: TRBV2; clone size: NA; J gene: TRBJ2-2; CDR3 DNA: NA; CDR3 protein: CASSRLAEGRTPGSCFF
D gene: NA; CDR3 length: 14; V gene: TRBV19; clone size: NA; J gene: TRBJ1-5; CDR3 DNA: TGTGCCAGTAGTACCCGGGAGGGCAATCAGCCCCAGCATTTT; CDR3 protein: CASSTREGNQPQHF
D gene: TRBD1; CDR3 length: 14; V gene: TRBV27; clone size: NA; J gene: TRBJ1-1; CDR3 DNA: TGTGCCAGCAGAAGACAGGGGTATGGCACTGAAGCTTTCTTT; CDR3 protein: CASRRQGYGTEAFF
D gene: NA; CDR3 length: 15; V gene: TRBV7-9; clone size: NA; J gene: TRBJ2-1; CDR3 DNA: TGTGCCAGCAGCCCACCCAGGGACAACTACAATGAGCAGTTCTTC; CDR3 protein: CASSPPRDNYNEQFF
D gene: TRBD1; CDR3 length: 14; V gene: TRBV5-6; clone size: NA; J gene: TRBJ1-2; CDR3 DNA: TGTGCCAGCAGCTTGGGACAGGGGATGGCTGGCTACACCTTC; CDR3 protein: CASSLGQGMAGYTF
D gene: TRBD2; CDR3 length: 17; V gene: TRBV11-2; clone size: NA; J gene: TRBJ2-3; CDR3 DNA: TGTGCCAGCAGCCCGGAGGAGCGGGAATGGTTTACAGATACGCAGTATTTT; CDR3 protein: CASSPEEREWFTDTQYF
D gene: NA; CDR3 length: 11; V gene: TRBV2; clone size: NA; J gene: TRBJ1-1; CDR3 DNA: TGTGCCAGCAGATCTAAAGTGGGGGTATCTTTT; CDR3 protein: CASRSKVGVSF